Below, 22 T cell receptor beta chains from the same sample are listed, as sequenced in a study of T cell responses to AZD1222 COVID-19 vaccine. Sequenced by immunoSEQ multiplex PCR; TCRdb stores in-frame clones only, minus some. The data show about 42,000 clones, 75% to 90% seen once. This specimen was peripheral blood, taken 28 days after the second AZD1222 dose. All receptors come from an adult who received the AZD1222 COVID-19 vaccine.

The chain combines TRBV15 with TRBJ2-1; the match to TRBD2 covers 8 bases. With V trimmed by 0 bases and J by 9 bases, 10 bases remained unmatched. Germline CDR1 reads LNHNV; CDR2 reads YYDKDF (reference sequence). The CDR3 runs to 16 residues. Written as DNA, the CDR3 is TGTGCCACCAGCAGAGATTCAGCGACTAGCGTGTTTGAGCAGTTCTTC. This codes for CATSRDSATSVFEQFF.

V gene TRBV3-1 (or the pseudogene TRBV3-2) combines with J gene TRBJ2-3; D not certain. Trimming stripped 3 bases from V and 8 bases from J, with 12 bases between. The CDR3 contains 13 residues. Germline V gene sequence: CDR1 LGHDT, CDR2 YNNKEL (reference sequence). CDR3 nucleotide sequence: TGTGCCAGCAGCCAGGTCGACACGGGTACGCAGTATTTT. It encodes CASSQVDTGTQYF.

The CDR3 spells CASSLGDGGQETQYF. CDR3 coding DNA: TGTGCCAGCAGCTTGGGTGACGGCGGGCAAGAGACCCAGTACTTC. The chain uses TRBV5-8 and TRBJ2-5; maybe TRBD2 (5 bases). The germline V gene encodes CDR1 SGHTS and CDR2 YDEGEE. With 0 bases removed from V and 2 bases from J, the gap between germline ends came to 11 bases. The CDR3 runs 15 residues.

The rearrangement links TRBV19 to TRBJ2-3; 7 bases map to TRBD1. The germline V gene has CDR1 LNHDA and CDR2 SQIVND (reference sequence). Germline trimming cut 5 bases from V and 0 bases from J; bases unmatched to any gene: 5. This CDR3 region has 15 residues. The DNA of the CDR3 is TGTGCCAGTAGTGATGACAGGGCGAGCACAGATACGCAGTATTTT. This sequence encodes CASSDDRASTDTQYF.

This chain uses TRBV28 with TRBJ2-7; a weak D match, TRBD2 (6 bases). The CDR3 extends over 10 amino acids. Per germline, CDR1 MDHEN and CDR2 SYDVKM. Trimming stripped 8 bases from V and 6 bases from J, with 8 bases between. The CDR3 region is CASGGPEQYF. CDR3 bases: TGTGCCAGCGGAGGGCCCGAGCAGTACTTC.

The chain recombines TRBV27 with TRBJ1-5, with D possibly being TRBD1 (5 bases). The CDR3 is 17 amino acids. Trimming removed 1 base from V and 1 base from J, with 14 bases in between. Germline V CDR1 and CDR2: MNHEY, SMNVEV (reference sequence). CDR3 in amino acids: CASSLWGWGDSNQPQHF. In DNA, the CDR3 is TGTGCCAGCAGTTTATGGGGGTGGGGGGACAGCAATCAGCCCCAGCATTTT.

The chain combines TRBV7-6 with TRBJ2-1; weak D call: TRBD2 (6 bases). The V end was cut by 5 bases, the J end by 0 bases, with 20 bases between. Germline V CDR1 and CDR2: SGHVS, FNYEAQ. The CDR3 sequence is 18 residues long. For the CDR3, the DNA is TGTGCCAGCAGCCCCATCCCCTTTTGGGGGGTCTCCTACAATGAGCAGTTCTTC. Translating gives CASSPIPFWGVSYNEQFF.

The chain links TRBV18 to TRBJ1-4; D call uncertain. This CDR3 region has 16 residues. Germline CDR1 KGHSH, CDR2 LQKENI. Trimming took off 5 bases at V and 2 bases at J, with 15 bases between the two ends. The CDR3 reads CASSIRPAATNEKLFF. CDR3 nucleotide sequence: TGTGCCAGCTCAATTCGCCCAGCAGCGACTAATGAAAAACTGTTTTTT.

This chain links TRBV20-1 with TRBJ1-4; tentatively, D is TRBD1 (5 bases). V was pared by 5 bases and J by 0 bases, with 13 bases between. Germline CDR1 reads DFQATT; CDR2 reads SNEGSKA (reference sequence). This CDR3 has 15 residues. The CDR3 nucleotides are TGCAGTGCTGGTGCCAGGGTACCAACTAATGAAAAACTGTTTTTT. This codes for CSAGARVPTNEKLFF.

This chain connects TRBV7-9 to TRBJ2-3; maybe TRBD1 (5 bases). Deletions cut 5 bases from V and 2 bases from J, with 8 bases between. The CDR3 is 13 amino acids. Germline CDR1 is SEHNR and CDR2 is FQNEAQ (reference sequence). The CDR3 protein is CASSLRDTDTQYF. Here the CDR3 DNA reads TGTGCCAGCAGCCTCAGGGACACAGATACGCAGTATTTT.

The chain couples TRBV19 to TRBJ2-3; D unresolved. The germline V gene encodes CDR1 LNHDA and CDR2 SQIVND (reference sequence). This CDR3 comprises 14 residues. V was shortened by 7 bases and J by 2 bases, with 13 bases between the two germline ends. The CDR3 bases are TGTGCCAGTAAACCCCCCGAACACACAGATACGCAGTATTTT. It yields the protein CASKPPEHTDTQYF.

The rearrangement links TRBV4-1 to TRBJ1-6; 8 positions match TRBD1. CDR1 and CDR2 from the germline V gene are MGHRA and YSYEKL. This CDR3 is built from 16 residues. V lost 4 bases, J lost 7 bases, and 9 bases stayed unmatched. The CDR3 here is CASSPSNQGANSPLHF. The CDR3 nucleotides are TGCGCCAGCAGCCCCAGTAATCAGGGGGCAAATTCACCCCTCCACTTT.

The CDR3 DNA is TGTGCCAGCAGGGCGGGGTCAAGCAATCAGCCCCAGCATTTT. It yields the protein CASRAGSSNQPQHF. V usage is TRBV6-5 and J usage is TRBJ1-5; D is unclear. Germline CDR1 and CDR2: MNHEY and SVGAGI. This CDR3 spans 14 amino acids. The V and J ends lost 6 bases and 1 base respectively, with 10 bases between them.

This clone has more than one count but fewer than ten. This rearrangement joins TRBV4-2 to TRBJ2-3; 9 positions agree with TRBD2. Trimming took 0 bases from V and 1 from J; bases not matched to a gene: 5. Germline CDR1 and CDR2: LGHNA and YNFKEQ. There are 17 residues in the CDR3. The CDR3 nucleotides are TGTGCCAGCAGCCAAGAAGGGGCTAGCGGGGGCACAGATACGCAGTATTTT. This translates into CASSQEGASGGTDTQYF.

The chain employs TRBV5-1 and TRBJ2-7; D could derive from TRBD1 or TRBD2 (5 bases each). Trimming left V 4 bases short and J 6 bases short, with 14 bases between. The CDR3 runs to 13 residues. Looked up from germline, CDR1 is SGHRS and CDR2 is YFSETQ. The CDR3 protein is CASSRDLPTEQYF. In DNA, the CDR3 is TGCGCCAGCAGCCGGGACCTTCCCACCGAGCAGTACTTC.

This chain connects TRBV7-2 to TRBJ2-5; TRBD2 is a possible D gene (7 bases). This CDR3 is built from 13 residues. With 3 bases removed from V and 4 bases from J, the gap between germline ends came to 9 bases. CDR1 is SGHTA, CDR2 FQGNSA, per germline. The chain's CDR3 is CASSFGGLETQYF. CDR3 sequence (DNA): TGTGCCAGCAGCTTCGGGGGGCTAGAGACCCAGTACTTC.

The chain couples TRBV6-5 to TRBJ1-3; no firm D call. Germline values: CDR1 MNHEY, CDR2 SVGAGI. The CDR3 runs 14 residues. Deletions cut 6 bases from V and 0 bases from J, with 9 bases between. The chain's CDR3 is CASSLGDSGNTIYF. The CDR3 DNA reads TGTGCCAGCAGCCTCGGGGACTCTGGAAACACCATATATTTT.

The CDR3 bases are TGTGCCAGCAGCCTTCACGGGGGCAACTCACCCCTCCACTTT. Its translation: CASSLHGGNSPLHF. The chain links TRBV5-8 to TRBJ1-6; maybe TRBD1 (6 bases). This CDR3 is built from 14 residues. V gave up 4 bases and J gave up 10 bases, with 15 bases separating them. Germline CDR1 is SGHTS and CDR2 is YDEGEE.

The chain carries TRBV4-1 and TRBJ2-2, with unresolved D. Per the germline V gene, CDR1 is MGHRA and CDR2 is YSYEKL. Trimming cost V 4 bases and J 7 bases, with 10 bases left between them. This CDR3 has 13 amino acids. For the CDR3, the DNA is TGCGCCAGCAGCCTTATCGTGAACGGGGAGCTGTTTTTT. This encodes CASSLIVNGELFF.

CDR3 amino acids: CASSLFRKLNTEAFF. CDR3 nucleotide sequence: TGTGCCAGCAGCTTATTCCGGAAATTGAACACTGAAGCTTTCTTT. This chain links TRBV11-2 with TRBJ1-1; D is undetermined. The CDR3 is made up of 15 amino acids. CDR1 and CDR2 (germline): SGHAT, FQNNGV. Between the trimmed V and J ends, which lost 2 bases and 0 bases, there was a span of 10 bases.

This chain uses TRBV28 with TRBJ2-7, with TRBD1 matching over 9 bases. With V trimmed by 5 bases and J by 0 bases, 5 bases remained unmatched. Germline loops: CDR1 MDHEN, CDR2 SYDVKM. The CDR3 loop spans 15 amino acids. This chain's CDR3 is CASSRGDRASYEQYF. The CDR3 bases are TGTGCCAGCAGTCGCGGGGACAGGGCCTCCTACGAGCAGTACTTC.

This chain uses TRBV3-1 (or the pseudogene TRBV3-2) with TRBJ1-1; D uncertain. The germline V gene encodes CDR1 LGHDT and CDR2 YNNKEL (reference sequence). CDR3 length: 16 amino acids. V was trimmed by 0 bases and J by 6 bases, leaving 17 bases between them. CDR3 nucleotides: TGTGCCAGCAGCCAAGAATCCGTGTTTCGTGGCGCTGAAGCTTTCTTT. Translation gives CASSQESVFRGAEAFF.